Listed below are T cell receptor beta chains from one sample, sequenced in a study of cytomegalovirus exposure and HLA in healthy donors. The protocol was immunoSEQ multiplex PCR, while the TCRdb copy is restricted to in-frame clones and leaves out a portion. The data show about 170,000 clones, 76% seen once. The specimen sequenced was PBMCs. The receptors come from a female donor in good health and CMV-seronegative. The CDR3 runs from the conserved cysteine through the conserved F or W. D genes are given only for firm matches. Clone size appears in some rows only: once, few, many, or a class for an expanded clone.

j_call | clone_size | v_call | d_call | cdr3_aa | cdr3_nt
TRBJ2-7 | . | TRBV30 | . | CAWSPPSLALYEQYF | TGTGCCTGGAGCCCCCCGTCCTTAGCCCTCTACGAGCAGTACTTC
TRBJ2-3 | . | TRBV7-6 | . | CASSRTDTSTDTQYF | TGTGCCAGCAGCCGGACTGATACTAGCACAGATACGCAGTATTTT
TRBJ2-6 | . | TRBV19 | . | CASSARSSGANGLTF | TGTGCCAGTAGTGCGAGGAGCTCTGGGGCCAACGGCCTGACTTTC
TRBJ2-7 | few | TRBV5-5 | . | CASSQHPAGGLYEQYF | TGTGCCAGCAGCCAACACCCCGCGGGCGGACTCTACGAGCAGTACTTC
TRBJ2-7 | . | TRBV5-4 | . | CASSFRQSYEQYF | TGTGCCAGCAGCTTCCGACAGTCCTACGAGCAGTACTTC
TRBJ1-1 | . | TRBV5-8 | TRBD1 | CASSYRGNTEAFF | TGTGCCAGCAGCTACAGGGGGAACACTGAAGCTTTCTTT
TRBJ1-4 | few | TRBV6-5 | . | CASSVGRKLFF | TGTGCCAGCAGTGTCGGTCGAAAACTGTTTTTT
TRBJ2-2 | once | TRBV18 | . | CASSPGDSNTGELFF | TGTGCCAGCTCACCAGGAGATTCGAACACCGGGGAGCTGTTTTTT
TRBJ1-1 | . | TRBV29-1 | . | CSVWGGEGGGKVMNTEAFF | TGCAGCGTTTGGGGGGGGGAAGGAGGGGGTAAGGTCATGAACACTGAAGCTTTCTTT
TRBJ2-5 | . | TRBV7-9 | . | CASSLAAGSSAETQYF | TGTGCCAGCAGCTTAGCCGCGGGCAGTTCAGCGGAGACCCAGTACTTC
TRBJ1-1 | . | TRBV11-2 | . | CASDQSGGPGIF | TGTGCCAGCGACCAATCGGGGGGTCCGGGGATCTTT
TRBJ2-3 | . | TRBV5-1 | TRBD2 | CASSLSGGRTDTQYF | TGCGCCAGCAGCCTTAGCGGGGGGCGCACAGATACGCAGTATTTT
TRBJ2-7 | . | TRBV11-3 | TRBD2 | CASSHGTSGSGDLDEQYF | TGTGCCAGCAGCCATGGGACTAGCGGAAGCGGGGATCTCGACGAGCAGTACTTC
TRBJ1-4 | . | TRBV2 | . | CASARTPGVEKLFF | TGTGCCAGCGCTAGGACACCAGGCGTGGAAAAACTGTTTTTT
TRBJ1-2 | . | TRBV4-3 | TRBD1 | CASSQSHGTDSNYGYTF | TGCGCCAGCAGCCAATCCCACGGGACAGACAGTAACTATGGCTACACCTTC
TRBJ2-1 | . | TRBV19 | TRBD2 | CASSPRLAANTYNEQFF | TGTGCCAGTAGTCCTAGACTAGCGGCAAATACCTACAATGAGCAGTTCTTC
TRBJ2-1 | . | TRBV5-1 | TRBD2 | CASGGGLGVDEQFF | TGCGCCAGCGGCGGGGGACTAGGAGTTGATGAGCAGTTCTTC
TRBJ2-3 | . | TRBV28 | . | CASSSAFRRDTDTQYF | TGTGCCAGCAGCTCGGCCTTCAGACGGGACACAGATACGCAGTATTTT
TRBJ2-7 | . | TRBV4-3 | TRBD1 | CASSQRTGGSYEQYF | TGCGCCAGCAGCCAACGGACAGGGGGCTCCTACGAGCAGTACTTC
TRBJ2-1 | . | TRBV7-7 | . | CASSLSSYNEQFF | TGTGCTAGCAGCCTTAGCTCCTACAATGAGCAGTTCTTC
TRBJ2-5 | . | TRBV6-5 | . | CAVFHGETQYF | TGTGCCGTTTTCCACGGGGAGACCCAGTACTTC
TRBJ1-2 | . | TRBV4-3 | . | CASSQEGQFQGYTF | TGCGCCAGCAGCCAAGAGGGCCAGTTTCAGGGCTACACCTTC
TRBJ1-1 | few | TRBV5-1 | . | CASSISMNTEAFF | TGCGCCAGCAGTATCTCTATGAACACTGAAGCTTTCTTT
TRBJ2-7 | few | TRBV5-4 | TRBD2 | CASSPGLAGGRGYEQYF | TGTGCCAGCAGCCCGGGACTAGCGGGGGGCCGAGGCTACGAGCAGTACTTC
TRBJ2-3 | . | TRBV9 | TRBD2 | CASSVGAGGPPDTQYF | TGTGCCAGCAGCGTAGGCGCGGGAGGGCCTCCAGATACGCAGTATTTT
TRBJ1-2 | . | TRBV5-4 | . | CASSLVAGNSPRF | TGTGCCAGCAGCTTGGTGGCAGGGAATAGCCCAAGATTC
TRBJ1-1 | . | TRBV14 | . | CASSPYRTNTEAFF | TGTGCCAGCAGCCCTTACAGGACGAACACTGAAGCTTTCTTT
TRBJ1-4 | few | TRBV7-2 | TRBD1 | CASSPGQGANEKLFF | TGTGCCAGCAGCCCCGGACAGGGGGCTAATGAAAAACTGTTTTTT
TRBJ2-2 | . | TRBV28 | . | CASLSVGELFF | TGTGCCAGTCTTTCGGTCGGGGAGCTGTTTTTT
TRBJ1-4 | . | TRBV5-6 | . | CASSSGIPHEKLFF | TGTGCCAGCAGCTCCGGGATACCTCATGAAAAACTGTTTTTT
TRBJ2-3 | . | TRBV7-9 | TRBD2 | CASRSLAGALTSTDTQYF | TGTGCCAGCAGGAGTCTAGCGGGAGCCCTAACTAGCACAGATACGCAGTATTTT
TRBJ2-2 | . | TRBV30 | TRBD2 | CAWSVLGSGTGELFF | TGTGCCTGGAGTGTACTCGGTAGCGGGACCGGGGAGCTGTTTTTT
TRBJ1-1 | . | TRBV5-4 | TRBD1 | CASSTDRGSEAFF | TGTGCCAGCAGCACCGACAGGGGTTCTGAAGCTTTCTTT
TRBJ1-1 | . | TRBV7-2 | TRBD1 | CASSLAGGWNTEAFF | TGTGCCAGCAGCTTAGCAGGGGGCTGGAACACTGAAGCTTTCTTT
TRBJ1-1 | . | TRBV10-1 | . | CASNTNGQMNTEAFF | TGCGCCAGCAACACTAATGGACAGATGAACACTGAAGCTTTCTTT
TRBJ2-5 | . | TRBV4-2 | TRBD2 | CASSLERDYKETQYF | TGTGCCAGCAGCCTTGAACGGGACTATAAAGAGACCCAGTACTTC
TRBJ1-2 | few | TRBV7-2 | . | CASSAYNGYTF | TGTGCCAGCAGCGCTTACAATGGCTACACCTTC
TRBJ1-2 | . | TRBV19 | . | CASSPQGRRGYGYTF | TGTGCCAGTAGTCCTCAAGGACGTAGGGGATATGGCTACACCTTC
TRBJ2-2 | once | TRBV30 | . | CAWRVGGSLYTGELFF | TGTGCCTGGAGGGTGGGCGGGTCCCTATACACCGGGGAGCTGTTTTTT
TRBJ2-3 | . | TRBV28 | . | CASSLEGVQYF | TGTGCCAGCAGTTTAGAAGGAGTGCAGTATTTT
TRBJ2-2 | . | TRBV6-1 | . | CAGRLHVHGELFF | TGTGCCGGCAGACTCCATGTCCACGGGGAGCTGTTTTTT
TRBJ1-6 | . | TRBV18 | TRBD1 | CASSSPGQVAPLHF | TGTGCCAGCTCATCGCCGGGACAGGTCGCACCCCTCCACTTT
TRBJ2-1 | . | TRBV18 | . | CASSPLAAYNEQFF | TGTGCCAGCTCACCACTAGCGGCCTACAATGAGCAGTTCTTC
TRBJ2-7 | . | TRBV28 | TRBD1 | CASSSRTGTETLTAYEQYF | TGTGCCAGCAGTTCGAGGACAGGGACGGAGACACTTACCGCCTACGAGCAGTACTTC
TRBJ1-4 | . | TRBV28 | TRBD1 | CASVGGGRGSNEKLFF | TGTGCCAGCGTAGGGGGCGGAAGGGGTTCCAATGAAAAACTGTTTTTT
TRBJ2-4 | . | TRBV7-9 | TRBD2 | CASSFILGTSGVKNIQYF | TGTGCCAGCAGCTTCATCCTGGGGACTAGCGGGGTTAAAAACATTCAGTACTTC
TRBJ1-5 | . | TRBV28 | TRBD1 | CASAGTGSGNQPQHF | TGTGCCAGCGCGGGGACAGGGTCGGGCAATCAGCCCCAGCATTTT
TRBJ2-2 | . | TRBV5-1 | . | CASSLGGKNTGELFF | TGCGCCAGCAGCTTGGGCGGTAAAAACACCGGGGAGCTGTTTTTT
TRBJ1-2 | . | TRBV2 | . | CASRTEGVGYTF | TGTGCCAGTAGGACCGAGGGGGTCGGCTACACCTTC
TRBJ2-1 | . | TRBV12-5 | . | CASMGIRLGHEQFF | TGTGCTTCTATGGGAATTCGATTGGGGCATGAGCAGTTCTTC
TRBJ1-1 | few | TRBV13 | TRBD1 | CASSLEMDDRGRSTEAFF | TGTGCCAGCAGCTTAGAAATGGACGACAGGGGGAGGAGCACTGAAGCTTTCTTT
TRBJ2-3 | once | TRBV7-2 | . | CASSSIKRYTDAQYF | TGTGCCAGCAGCTCGATTAAGAGATACACAGATGCGCAGTATTTT
TRBJ2-5 | few | TRBV6-6 | TRBD1 | CASSHGQGGRIETQYF | TGTGCCAGCAGTCACGGACAGGGGGGAAGAATAGAGACCCAGTACTTC
TRBJ1-1 | . | TRBV6-6 | . | CASSGQFNKNTEAFF | TGTGCCAGCAGTGGGCAATTCAATAAGAACACTGAAGCTTTCTTT